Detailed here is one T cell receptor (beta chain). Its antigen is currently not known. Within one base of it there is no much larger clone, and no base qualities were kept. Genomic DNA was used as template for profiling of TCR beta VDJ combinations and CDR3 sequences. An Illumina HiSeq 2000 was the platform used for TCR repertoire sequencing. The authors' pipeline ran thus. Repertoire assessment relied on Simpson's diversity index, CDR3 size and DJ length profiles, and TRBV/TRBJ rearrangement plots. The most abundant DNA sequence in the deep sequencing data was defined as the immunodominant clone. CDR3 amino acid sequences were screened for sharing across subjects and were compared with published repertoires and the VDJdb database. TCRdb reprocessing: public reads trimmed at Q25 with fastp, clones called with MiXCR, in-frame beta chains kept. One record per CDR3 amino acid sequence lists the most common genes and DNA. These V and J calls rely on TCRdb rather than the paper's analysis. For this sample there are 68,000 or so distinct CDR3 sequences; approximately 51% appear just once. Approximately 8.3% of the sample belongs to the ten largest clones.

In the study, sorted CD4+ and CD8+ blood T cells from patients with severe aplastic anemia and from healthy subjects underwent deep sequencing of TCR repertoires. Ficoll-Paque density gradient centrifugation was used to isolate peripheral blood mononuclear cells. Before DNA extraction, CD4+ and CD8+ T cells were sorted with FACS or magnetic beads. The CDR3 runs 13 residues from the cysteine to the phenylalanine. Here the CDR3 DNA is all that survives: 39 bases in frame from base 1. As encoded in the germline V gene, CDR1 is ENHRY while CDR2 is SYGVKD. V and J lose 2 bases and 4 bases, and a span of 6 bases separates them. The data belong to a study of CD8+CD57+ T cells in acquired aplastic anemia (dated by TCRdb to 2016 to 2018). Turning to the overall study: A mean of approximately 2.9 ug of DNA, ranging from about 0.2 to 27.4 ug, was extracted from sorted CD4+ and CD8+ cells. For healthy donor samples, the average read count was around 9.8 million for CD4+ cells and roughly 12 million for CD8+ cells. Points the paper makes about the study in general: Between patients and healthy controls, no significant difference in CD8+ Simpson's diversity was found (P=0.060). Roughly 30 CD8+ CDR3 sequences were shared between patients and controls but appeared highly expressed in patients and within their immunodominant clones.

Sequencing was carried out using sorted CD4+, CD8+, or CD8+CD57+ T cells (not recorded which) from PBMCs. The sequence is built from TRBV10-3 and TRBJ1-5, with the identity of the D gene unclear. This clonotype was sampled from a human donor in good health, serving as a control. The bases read TGTGCCATCAGTGAGACCAGTAATCAGCCCCAGCATTTT. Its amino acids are CAISETSNQPQHF.